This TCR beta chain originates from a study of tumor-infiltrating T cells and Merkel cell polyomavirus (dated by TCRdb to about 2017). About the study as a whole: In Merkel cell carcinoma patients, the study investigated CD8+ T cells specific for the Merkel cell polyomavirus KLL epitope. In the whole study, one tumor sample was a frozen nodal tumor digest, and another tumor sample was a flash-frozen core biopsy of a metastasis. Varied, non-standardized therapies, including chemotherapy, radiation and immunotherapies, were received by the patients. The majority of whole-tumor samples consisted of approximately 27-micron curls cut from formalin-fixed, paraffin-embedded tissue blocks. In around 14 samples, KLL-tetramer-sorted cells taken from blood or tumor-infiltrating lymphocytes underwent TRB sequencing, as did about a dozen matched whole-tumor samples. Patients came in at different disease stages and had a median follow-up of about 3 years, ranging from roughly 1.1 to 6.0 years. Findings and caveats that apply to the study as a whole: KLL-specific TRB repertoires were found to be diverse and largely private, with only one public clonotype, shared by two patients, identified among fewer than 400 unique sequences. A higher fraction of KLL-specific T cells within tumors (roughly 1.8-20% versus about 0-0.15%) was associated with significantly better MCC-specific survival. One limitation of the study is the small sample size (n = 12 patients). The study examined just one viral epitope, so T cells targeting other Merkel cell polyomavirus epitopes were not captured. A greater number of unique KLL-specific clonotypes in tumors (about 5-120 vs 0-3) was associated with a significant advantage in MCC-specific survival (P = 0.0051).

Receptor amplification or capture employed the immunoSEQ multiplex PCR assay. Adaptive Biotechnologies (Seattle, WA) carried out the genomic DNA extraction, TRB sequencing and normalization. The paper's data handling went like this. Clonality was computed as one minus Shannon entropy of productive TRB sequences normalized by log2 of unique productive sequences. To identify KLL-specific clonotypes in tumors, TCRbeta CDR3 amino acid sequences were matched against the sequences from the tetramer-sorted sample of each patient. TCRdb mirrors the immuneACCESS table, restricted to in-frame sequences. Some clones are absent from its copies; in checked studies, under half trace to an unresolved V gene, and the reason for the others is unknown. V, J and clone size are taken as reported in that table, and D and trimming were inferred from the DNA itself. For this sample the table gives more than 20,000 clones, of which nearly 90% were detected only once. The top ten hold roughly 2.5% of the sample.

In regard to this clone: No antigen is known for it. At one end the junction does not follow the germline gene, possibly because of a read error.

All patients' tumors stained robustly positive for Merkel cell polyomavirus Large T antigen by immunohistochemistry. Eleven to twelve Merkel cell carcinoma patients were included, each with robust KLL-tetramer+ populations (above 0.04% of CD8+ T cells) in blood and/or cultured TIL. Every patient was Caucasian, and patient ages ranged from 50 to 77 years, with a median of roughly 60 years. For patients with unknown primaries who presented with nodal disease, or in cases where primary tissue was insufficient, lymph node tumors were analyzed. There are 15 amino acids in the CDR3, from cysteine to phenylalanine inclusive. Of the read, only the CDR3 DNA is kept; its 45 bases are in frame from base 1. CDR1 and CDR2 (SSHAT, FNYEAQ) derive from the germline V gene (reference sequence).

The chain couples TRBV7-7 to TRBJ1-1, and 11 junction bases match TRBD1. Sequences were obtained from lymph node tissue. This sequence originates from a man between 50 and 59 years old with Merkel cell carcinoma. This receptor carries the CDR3 CASSPRTGGVTEAFF. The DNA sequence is TGTGCTAGCAGCCCCCGGACAGGGGGCGTAACTGAAGCTTTCTTT.